This passage covers 17 T cell receptor beta chains from one sample sequenced in a study of T-cell reconstitution after alpha-beta-depleted transplantation in children. A library of TCRbeta sequences, prepared with unique molecular identifiers, was generated. Via MiXCR, TCRdb re-called the PCR reads, giving one row per CDR3 protein. Found here are 200,000 to 250,000 distinct CDR3 sequences, around 8.4% of them singletons; the top ten hold less than 40%. This sample comprised PBMCs, mostly from graft donor cells, obtained 360 days after TCRalphabeta/CD19-depleted stem cell transplant. Receptors originate from a male patient between 2 and 15 years old who had a stem cell transplant for acute myeloid leukemia, so the T cells may come from the graft donor.

This clonotype has at least ten counts. J is TRBJ2-3 and V is TRBV20-1; D gene uncertain. V was cut by 1 base and J by 0 bases, with 8 bases left in between. Germline V gene sequence: CDR1 DFQATT, CDR2 SNEGSKA (reference sequence). The CDR3 contains 14 residues. CDR3 in amino acids: CSARVSTSTDTQYF. DNA for the CDR3: TGCAGTGCTAGAGTTAGCACTAGCACAGATACGCAGTATTTT.

This clonotype was recorded many times. This sequence joins TRBV7-2 and TRBJ2-7; TRBD2 matches at 8 bases. In germline, CDR1 is SGHTA, CDR2 FQGNSA. V lost 1 base and J lost 2; bases outside the gene matches: 4. This CDR3 comprises 15 residues. Here the CDR3 DNA reads TGTGCCAGCAGCTTAGGGGCTAGCGGGCCCTACGAGCAGTACTTC. Protein sequence: CASSLGASGPYEQYF.

This clonotype was counted many times. V and J are TRBV27 and TRBJ2-5, with D unresolved. Trimming removed 6 bases at V and 3 bases at J, with 11 bases between. The CDR3 spans 13 residues. CDR1 is MNHEY and CDR2 is SMNVEV in the germline V gene (reference sequence). The chain's CDR3 is CASSPYVEETQYF. The DNA for the CDR3 is TGTGCCAGCAGCCCTTATGTGGAAGAGACCCAGTACTTC.

This clonotype was counted a few times. The chain couples TRBV4-3 to TRBJ2-7; the D gene could be TRBD1 or TRBD2 (6 bases each). This CDR3 has 16 amino acids. Per the germline V gene, CDR1 is LGHNA and CDR2 is YSLEER. V was cut by 2 bases and J by 4 bases, with 18 bases left in between. The CDR3 region is CASSQWGAVEWYEQYF. CDR3 in DNA: TGCGCCAGCAGCCAATGGGGGGCTGTTGAGTGGTACGAGCAGTACTTC.

This clonotype was observed a handful of times. Mismatch with germline at one junction end may stem from a read error. This rearrangement joins TRBV4-3 to TRBJ2-7, with TRBD2 identical over 7 bases. The germline V gene encodes CDR1 LGHNA and CDR2 YSLEER. CDR3 length equals 14 residues. The CDR3 is CASSQDLQPAGDVF. Here the CDR3 DNA reads TGCGCCAGCAGCCAAGATTTACAGCCGGCGGGAGATGTCTTC.

This clonotype showed up just a few times. The chain carries TRBV15 and TRBJ2-2; 8 bases map to TRBD1. With 0 bases clipped from V and 4 bases from J, the junction kept 7 bases outside the gene matches. This CDR3 has 17 residues. CDR1 LNHNV and CDR2 YYDKDF come from the germline V gene (reference sequence). The CDR3 here is CATSRDGQGGSTGELFF. CDR3 nucleotide sequence: TGTGCCACCAGCAGAGACGGACAGGGTGGTTCCACCGGGGAGCTGTTTTTT.

This clonotype was seen only a few times. This sequence joins TRBV29-1 and TRBJ2-3, with D perhaps matching TRBD2 (6 bases). V was clipped by 2 bases and J by 6 bases, with 18 bases between them. Per germline, CDR1 SQVTM and CDR2 ANQGSEA. The CDR3 spans 15 residues. CDR3 in amino acids: CSVEPSAGPLDTQYF. CDR3 nucleotides: TGCAGCGTTGAACCCTCCGCGGGACCCCTCGATACGCAGTATTTT.

The chain combines TRBV7-2 with TRBJ2-2; 10 bases are a match to TRBD1. The germline V gene encodes CDR1 SGHTA and CDR2 FQGNSA. J lost 5 bases, V lost 4 bases, and 10 bases had no gene match. The CDR3 has 17 residues. The CDR3 coding sequence is TGTGCCAGCAGCTCCACCGACAGGGGGCTAGTAACCGGGGAGCTGTTTTTT. It specifies CASSSTDRGLVTGELFF.

The sample holds many counts of this clonotype. This sequence joins TRBV20-1 and TRBJ1-1, with D unresolved. V was clipped by 4 bases and J by 0 bases, with 9 bases between them. The CDR3 is 13 amino acids. CDR1 and CDR2 (germline): DFQATT, SNEGSKA (reference sequence). CDR3 coding DNA: TGCAGTGCTAAAGGCCCGTTGAACACTGAAGCTTTCTTT. Translated, it gives CSAKGPLNTEAFF.

This clonotype has more than one count but fewer than ten. The J gene is TRBJ2-1, the V gene TRBV6-5, with unresolved D. Germline V CDR1 and CDR2: MNHEY, SVGAGI. V dropped 0 bases and J dropped 9 bases, with 12 bases sitting between them. This CDR3 has 14 amino acids. The CDR3 region has the DNA TGTGCCAGCAGTTACTCGAGGACGCTTCTTGAGCAGTTCTTC. This gives the protein CASSYSRTLLEQFF.

This clonotype was seen a few times. The chain carries TRBV20-1 and TRBJ2-7; D possibly corresponds to TRBD1 (6 bases). Looked up from germline, CDR1 is DFQATT and CDR2 is SNEGSKA (reference sequence). CDR3 length: 15 amino acids. Deletions cut 0 bases from V and 2 bases from J, with 14 bases between. In DNA form, the CDR3 reads TGCAGTGCTAGAGACAGGGGTACGATCACCTACGAGCAGTACTTC. Translating it yields CSARDRGTITYEQYF.

There are many counts of this clonotype. This chain links TRBV12-3 or TRBV12-4 with TRBJ2-1; 11 bases map to TRBD2. The CDR3 consists of 15 residues. After removal of 6 bases from V and 9 bases from J, the junction contained 10 bases not matched to a gene. CDR3 coding DNA: TGTGCCAGCAGCATACTAGCGGGAGTATTGAGTGAGCAGTTCTTC. It codes for CASSILAGVLSEQFF.

This clonotype was detected many times. The rearrangement joins TRBV5-1 to TRBJ1-1; D call uncertain. The germline gives CDR1 SGHRS, CDR2 YFSETQ. There are 16 residues in the CDR3. With 3 bases removed from V and 1 base from J, the gap between germline ends came to 16 bases. CDR3 in amino acids: CASSSTVLDGNTEAFF. The CDR3 DNA follows: TGCGCCAGCAGCTCCACCGTCCTAGACGGGAACACTGAAGCTTTCTTT.

This clonotype came up a few times. Here the CDR3 DNA reads TGTGCCAGCAGCTTGCGGCGGGAGAGGGCAGATACGCAGTATTTT. It encodes CASSLRRERADTQYF. The chain uses TRBV7-8 and TRBJ2-3, with 7 bases identical to TRBD2. J gave up 4 bases and V 3 bases, and 7 bases lay outside the gene matches. Germline V gives CDR1 SGHVS, CDR2 FQNEAQ. The CDR3 runs to 15 residues. The variable domain in full, with the rest retrieved from reference TRBV7-8 and TRBJ2-3, is GAGVSQSPRYKVAKRGQDVALRCDPISGHVSLFWYQQALGQGPEFLTYFQNEAQLDKSGLPSDRFFAERPEGSVSTLKIQRTQQEDSAVYLCASSLRRERADTQYFGPGTRLTVL.

The J gene is TRBJ2-4, the V gene TRBV20-1; 10 positions agree with TRBD2. The V segment lost 1 base and the J segment 0 bases; nucleotides outside the gene matches: 12. The CDR3 sequence is 19 residues long. Germline CDR1 DFQATT, CDR2 SNEGSKA (reference sequence). As DNA, the CDR3 is TGCAGTGCTAGAGCCCCTAATCTTAGCGGGGGGCCAGCCAAAAACATTCAGTACTTC. Translating it yields CSARAPNLSGGPAKNIQYF.

Ten or more counts support this clonotype. The V call is TRBV5-1, the J call TRBJ2-5, with 7 bases matching TRBD1. Germline V gives CDR1 SGHRS, CDR2 YFSETQ. The CDR3 length is 14 residues. V was clipped by 6 bases and J by 2 bases; unmatched bases: 7. CDR3 bases: TGCGCCAGCAAGCTAGACAGGGCACAAGAGACCCAGTACTTC. It is translated as CASKLDRAQETQYF.

This chain connects TRBV18 to TRBJ1-1; D uncertain. CDR1 is KGHSH, CDR2 LQKENI, per germline. The CDR3 runs to 18 residues. Trimming cost V 1 base and J 3 bases, with 21 bases left between them. CDR3 nucleotides: TGTGCCAGCTCACCACACGAGGTGGATAAGACTTCCCACACTGAAGCTTTCTTT. This translates into CASSPHEVDKTSHTEAFF. Drawing the rest from reference TRBV18 and TRBJ1-1, the complete variable domain is NAGVMQNPRHLVRRRGQEARLRCSPMKGHSHVYWYRQLPEEGLKFMVYLQKENIIDESGMPKERFSAEFPKEGPSILRIQQVVRGDSAAYFCASSPHEVDKTSHTEAFFGQGTRLTVV.